The source of this T cell receptor beta chain is a study of regulatory T cells in long-lasting Graves disease. Study summary: Over 5 years on antithyroid drugs plus positive TSH receptor antibodies marked Graves' disease as persistent.

The authors built TCR beta libraries using iRepertoire HTBI primers and Arm-PCR of CDR3 regions. TCRdb used MiXCR to reprocess the multiplex PCR reads, holding one entry per CDR3 protein. The sample contains about 290,000 distinct CDR3 sequences, 20% to 25% of which appear only once. About this clonotype itself: The antigen is unknown.

Germline V CDR1 and CDR2: LGHDT, YNNKEL (reference sequence). The V gene lost 5 bases and the J gene lost 6 bases, with 11 bases spanning the gap. The CDR3 totals 13 residues. The study's findings and limits: Persistent Graves' patients showed less TCR diversity than newly diagnosed ones. Persistent disease favored TRBV28, TRBJ1-2 and TRBJ2-5. Relative to new patients (966), persistent patients exhibited greater sharing of public clonotypes (2,741).

Time point defined: persistent/refractory GD, antithyroid drugs over 5 years with positive TRAb. The TCR library was made from RNA extracted from PBMCs. This TCR derives from a female donor with Graves disease. V usage is TRBV3-1 and J usage is TRBJ1-5, with D unclear. Sample: peripheral blood mononuclear cells (PBMCs), taken when the disease was refractory, from a patient treated with antithyroid drugs. The CDR3 coding sequence is TGTGCCAGCAGCTCCTCCGAAGGTCAGCCCCAGCATTTT. This encodes CASSSSEGQPQHF. The variable domain in full, with the rest retrieved from reference TRBV3-1 and TRBJ1-5, is DTAVSQTPKYLVTQMGNDKSIKCEQNLGHDTMYWYKQDSKKFLKIMFSYNNKELIINETVPNRFSPKSPDKAHLNLHINSLELGDSAVYFCASSSSEGQPQHFGDGTRLSIL.